This entry lists 31 T cell receptor beta chains sequenced from one sample in a study of neurological immune-mediated disorders. Each CDR3 protein is one row after TCRdb ran MiXCR on the 5' RACE reads. This table holds under 70,000 distinct CDR3 sequences, approximately 3.6% found once. Sequenced sample: PBMCs. These receptors were taken from a woman in her sixties with multiple sclerosis.

Ten or more counts support this clonotype. The rearrangement joins TRBV6-9 to TRBJ2-7; 8 bases agree with TRBD1. Losses at the gene ends were 4 bases for V and 0 bases for J; bases not matched to a gene: 8. The CDR3 has 16 residues. CDR1 and CDR2 (germline): MNHGY, SVAAGI. In DNA, the CDR3 is TGTGCCAGCAGTTTCGGCCGGGACAGGAACTCCTACGAGCAGTACTTC. Amino acid sequence: CASSFGRDRNSYEQYF.

This clonotype was observed many times. This chain joins TRBV7-2 and TRBJ1-2; tentative D call: TRBD1 (5 bases). Trimming cost V 4 bases and J 4 bases, with 16 bases left between them. CDR1 is SGHTA, CDR2 FQGNSA, per germline. The CDR3 length is 15 residues. The CDR3 DNA sequence: TGTGCCAGCAGCTCCGCAGGGATGAGCGGCTATGGCTACACCTTC. It translates to CASSSAGMSGYGYTF.

This clonotype appeared many times. The CDR3 loop reads CASSLTAGTEAFF. CDR3 bases: TGTGCCAGCAGTCTGACGGCCGGCACTGAAGCTTTCTTT. The V and J genes are TRBV12-3 or TRBV12-4 and TRBJ1-1, with no clear D. Trimming took off 5 bases at V and 4 bases at J, with 11 bases between the two ends. CDR3 length equals 13 residues.

There are many counts of this clonotype. This sequence joins TRBV20-1 and TRBJ1-5; TRBD1 matches at 10 bases. Per germline, CDR1 DFQATT and CDR2 SNEGSKA (reference sequence). V lost 6 bases and J lost 7; bases outside the gene matches: 3. This CDR3 spans 12 amino acids. CDR3 sequence (DNA): TGCAGTGCGGGGGACAGGGGCCAGCCCCAGCATTTT. This sequence encodes CSAGDRGQPQHF.

This clonotype was seen many times. J is TRBJ1-6 and V is TRBV7-2; D call uncertain. This CDR3 spans 15 amino acids. Trimming pared 2 bases from V and 7 bases from J, leaving 12 bases between. Germline V CDR1 and CDR2: SGHTA, FQGNSA. CDR3 nucleotide sequence: TGTGCCAGCAGCTTACGGTCGTACACAAATTCACCCCTCCACTTT. The encoded protein is CASSLRSYTNSPLHF.

In this sample, this clonotype turned up many times. V gene TRBV20-1 combines with J gene TRBJ2-7, with TRBD2 matching 10 bases. Germline V CDR1 and CDR2: DFQATT, SNEGSKA (reference sequence). There are 17 residues in the CDR3. Trimming took 0 bases from V and 2 from J; bases not matched to a gene: 10. This CDR3 is CSARDAGAAGGPYEQYF. Here the CDR3 DNA reads TGCAGTGCTAGAGATGCCGGAGCAGCGGGAGGGCCCTACGAGCAGTACTTC.

This clonotype was seen repeatedly, ten times or more. The chain joins TRBV18 to TRBJ2-7, with D unresolved. Deletions cut 3 bases from V and 2 bases from J, with 11 bases between. Germline loops: CDR1 KGHSH, CDR2 LQKENI. The CDR3 is 14 amino acids. CDR3 sequence: CASSPNAVAYEQYF. The CDR3 nucleotides are TGTGCCAGCTCACCCAATGCGGTAGCCTACGAGCAGTACTTC.

This clonotype was seen ten or more times. The rearrangement joins TRBV9 to TRBJ2-7; tentative D call: TRBD2 (5 bases). This CDR3 contains 14 residues. V was trimmed by 3 bases and J by 2 bases, leaving 12 bases between them. Germline V gene data show CDR1 as SGDLS and CDR2 as YYNGEE. CDR3 coding DNA: TGTGCCAGCAGCGCCGGACTCGGGACCTACGAGCAGTACTTC. Translation gives CASSAGLGTYEQYF.

The table lists this clonotype with a count of one. Possible read error: a much larger clone is one base away. This chain joins TRBV20-1 and TRBJ2-3, with a possible D match to TRBD2 (6 bases). Germline V gene data show CDR1 as DFQATT and CDR2 as SNEGSKA (reference sequence). The CDR3 length is 14 residues. Between the trimmed V and J ends, which lost 6 bases and 2 bases, there was a span of 15 bases. The CDR3 DNA sequence: TGCAGTGCACAGAATAGCGGTTACACAGATACGCAGTATTTT. Its protein product is CSAQNSGYTDTQYF.

Points on this clonotype: Mismatch with germline at one junction end may stem from a read error. V gene TRBV3-1 combines with J gene TRBJ1-6; 8 nucleotides match TRBD1. CDR1 LGHDT and CDR2 YNNKEL come from the germline V gene (reference sequence). This CDR3 region has 16 residues. CDR3 sequence (DNA): TGTGCCAGCAGTGGACAGGGACTACCCTATAATTCACACCTCCACTTT. This gives the protein CASSGQGLPYNSHLHF. The full variable domain, completed using reference TRBV3-1 and TRBJ1-6, is DTAVSQTPKYLVTQMGNDKSIKCEQNLGHDTMYWYKQDSKKFLKIMFSYNNKELIINETVPNRFSPKSPDKAHLNLHINSLELGDSAVYFCASSGQGLPYNSHLHFGNGTRLTVT.

This clonotype appeared many times. The rearrangement uses TRBV12-3 or TRBV12-4 and TRBJ2-5; 10 nucleotides align to TRBD2. The CDR3 is 16 amino acids. J was trimmed by 5 bases and V by 3 bases; bases with no gene match: 9. CDR3 loop: CASSLVAGGWRETQYF. CDR3 in DNA: TGTGCCAGCAGTTTGGTAGCGGGAGGATGGCGGGAGACCCAGTACTTC.

The CDR3 loop reads CASSALRTSFEEQYF. CDR3 coding DNA: TGTGCCAGCAGCGCACTGAGGACTAGTTTCGAGGAGCAGTACTTC. The chain recombines TRBV6-2 or TRBV6-3 with TRBJ2-7, with 7 bases lining up with TRBD2. The CDR3 is 15 residues long. Trimming took 6 bases from V and 7 from J; bases not matched to a gene: 15. CDR1 and CDR2 (germline): MNHEY, SVGEGT.

This clonotype was picked up many times. The gene calls are TRBV6-2 or TRBV6-3 and TRBJ2-7; D possibly corresponds to TRBD1 (6 bases). Trimming took 6 bases from V and 2 from J, leaving 14 bases between them. In germline, CDR1 is MNHEY, CDR2 SVGEGT. The CDR3 consists of 14 residues. CDR3 coding DNA: TGTGCCAGCAGCCTATACAGGGACGCCTACGAGCAGTACTTC. Residues: CASSLYRDAYEQYF.

The sample holds many counts of this clonotype. The chain carries TRBV5-1 and TRBJ2-6; perhaps TRBD2 as D (5 bases). Germline CDR1 SGHRS, CDR2 YFSETQ. The V gene lost 7 bases and the J gene lost 0 bases, with 11 bases spanning the gap. The CDR3 totals 15 residues. DNA for the CDR3: TGCGCCAGCGAGAGGGAACCCTCTGGGGCCAACGTCCTGACTTTC. As protein: CASEREPSGANVLTF.

The chain employs TRBV18 and TRBJ2-3; 9 positions match TRBD2. Germline loops: CDR1 KGHSH, CDR2 LQKENI. V shed 1 base, J shed 2 bases, and the junction held 7 bases outside the gene matches. CDR3 length: 17 amino acids. CDR3 in DNA: TGTGCCAGCTCACCACGGTTAGCGGGGGTGTACACAGATACGCAGTATTTT. Translation gives CASSPRLAGVYTDTQYF.

This clonotype was detected many times. The V call is TRBV2, the J call TRBJ1-1; weak D call: TRBD1 (6 bases). V lost 5 bases to trimming and J lost 5 bases, with 18 bases between them. CDR1 SNHLY and CDR2 FYNNEI come from the germline V gene. CDR3 length: 15 amino acids. The CDR3 region has the DNA TGTGCCAGCAGTCGTGAGGGACAAGGGGCAACTGAAGCTTTCTTT. Translated: CASSREGQGATEAFF.

This clonotype was found many times. Germline is not matched at one junction end, which may reflect a read error. The chain carries TRBV6-1 and TRBJ2-5, with D unresolved. CDR1 is MNHNS, CDR2 SASEGT, per germline. The CDR3 is made up of 9 amino acids. Here the CDR3 DNA reads TGTGCCAGCAGCCCCGGTGGGAATTTC. This encodes CASSPGGNF.

This clonotype was counted many times. CDR3 residues: CASSKTGSEAFF. The CDR3 bases are TGTGCCAGTAGTAAGACCGGCAGTGAAGCTTTCTTT. The gene calls are TRBV19 and TRBJ1-1; D remains ambiguous. Trimming removed 4 bases from V and 7 bases from J, with 10 bases in between. The CDR3 runs 12 residues. Per germline, CDR1 LNHDA and CDR2 SQIVND (reference sequence).

The table lists this clonotype with many counts. DNA for the CDR3: TGTGCCACCAGCCCCAGGTGGAGGATGGGCTACACCTTC. Translation: CATSPRWRMGYTF. V and J are TRBV15 and TRBJ1-2; D is unresolved. Trimming cost V 5 bases and J 8 bases, with 15 bases left between them. CDR3 length equals 13 residues. Germline V gene lookup returns CDR1 LNHNV and CDR2 YYDKDF (reference sequence).

With regard to this clonotype: This could be a read error, since a much larger clone is one nucleotide away. The rearrangement joins TRBV3-1 to TRBJ2-3; D unresolved. CDR1 LGHDT and CDR2 YNNKEL come from the germline V gene (reference sequence). This CDR3 contains 12 residues. CDR3 nucleotides: TGTGCCAGCAGCCTTTACACAGATAAGCAGTATTTT. As protein: CASSLYTDKQYF.

The chain is built from TRBV10-1 and TRBJ2-1; TRBD2 is a possible D gene (7 bases). Germline V gene sequence: CDR1 WNHNN, CDR2 SYGVQD (reference sequence). V was pared by 9 bases and J by 5 bases, with 29 bases between. This CDR3 has 18 amino acids. CDR3 DNA sequence: TGCGCCAGGAACAGGGAGGTTGGCCCGCGGGGGCGGAACAATGAGCAGTTCTTC. This gives the protein CARNREVGPRGRNNEQFF.

This clonotype was recorded at least ten times. The chain links TRBV6-4 to TRBJ2-2; possible D gene TRBD1, 6 bases. This CDR3 has 14 residues. V lost 3 bases, J lost 3 bases, and 8 bases lay in between. Germline V lookup: CDR1 MRHNA, CDR2 SNTAGT. CDR3 in DNA: TGTGCCAGCAGTGAGGGGGCGGACACCGGGGAGCTGTTTTTT. Protein sequence: CASSEGADTGELFF.

This clonotype was detected ten times or more. The chain links TRBV6-2 or TRBV6-3 to TRBJ2-7; 9 nucleotides align to TRBD1. Trimming removed 3 bases from V and 3 bases from J; junction bases left unmatched: 3. The CDR3 totals 14 residues. Looked up from germline, CDR1 is MNHEY and CDR2 is SVGEGT. The CDR3: CASSYGDRVYEQYF. CDR3 nucleotide sequence: TGTGCCAGCAGTTATGGGGACAGGGTCTACGAGCAGTACTTC.

This clonotype was found many times. The chain recombines TRBV20-1 with TRBJ1-1; D gene unclear. CDR1 and CDR2 (germline): DFQATT, SNEGSKA (reference sequence). Trimming stripped 8 bases from V and 1 base from J, with 8 bases between. The length of the CDR3 is 11 residues. In DNA form, the CDR3 reads TGCAGTCTGAATCAGAACACTGAAGCTTTCTTT. Its translation: CSLNQNTEAFF.

This clonotype was observed at least ten times. The V and J genes are TRBV7-2 and TRBJ2-3, with TRBD2 identical over 13 bases. The CDR3 runs to 15 residues. The V and J ends lost 6 bases and 3 bases, in that order; junction bases with no gene match: 3. CDR1 and CDR2 from the germline V gene are SGHTA and FQGNSA. The CDR3 protein is CASRTSGGRTDTQYF. The CDR3 DNA reads as TGTGCCAGCAGGACTAGCGGGGGGCGAACAGATACGCAGTATTTT.

This clonotype was observed at least ten times. J is TRBJ2-1 and V is TRBV7-9, with D tentatively TRBD2 (6 bases). With 5 bases removed from V and 8 bases from J, the gap between germline ends came to 16 bases. Germline V lookup: CDR1 SEHNR, CDR2 FQNEAQ (reference sequence). This CDR3 is built from 14 residues. The chain's CDR3 is CASSPSGDFYEQFF. As DNA, the CDR3 is TGTGCCAGCAGCCCATCGGGAGATTTCTATGAGCAGTTCTTC.

The chain couples TRBV3-1 to TRBJ2-1; weak D call: TRBD1 (6 bases). V was clipped by 0 bases and J by 11 bases, with 14 bases between them. This CDR3 is built from 14 residues. CDR1 is LGHDT and CDR2 is YNNKEL in the germline V gene (reference sequence). The CDR3, as DNA: TGTGCCAGCAGCCAAGATCTGGGGACACCGAAGCAGTTCTTC. Translating it yields CASSQDLGTPKQFF.

In its sample, this clonotype was seen many times. The gene calls are TRBV7-6 and TRBJ2-3; 8 nucleotides match TRBD1. This CDR3 is built from 16 residues. V was clipped by 2 bases and J by 1 base; unmatched bases: 5. Germline CDR1 reads SGHVS; CDR2 reads FNYEAQ. The CDR3 DNA reads as TGTGCCAGCAGCTTACAGGGCAGGGGGCGCACAGATACGCAGTATTTT. It specifies CASSLQGRGRTDTQYF. The full variable domain, its missing parts supplied by reference TRBV7-6 and TRBJ2-3, is GAGVSQSPRYKVTKRGQDVALRCDPISGHVSLYWYRQALGQGPEFLTYFNYEAQQDKSGLPNDRFSAERPEGSISTLTIQRTEQRDSAMYRCASSLQGRGRTDTQYFGPGTRLTVL.

This clonotype came up many times. The V and J genes are TRBV4-3 and TRBJ2-6; D remains ambiguous. The CDR3 has 16 residues. Germline V gives CDR1 LGHNA, CDR2 YSLEER. V was trimmed by 5 bases and J by 0 bases, leaving 11 bases between them. The CDR3 loop reads CASSVSVVSGANVLTF. For the CDR3, the DNA is TGCGCCAGCAGCGTCAGCGTTGTCTCTGGGGCCAACGTCCTGACTTTC.

This clonotype appeared many times. The chain links TRBV7-9 to TRBJ2-7; 7 bases line up with TRBD2. Germline V lookup: CDR1 SEHNR, CDR2 FQNEAQ (reference sequence). The CDR3 is made up of 17 amino acids. J was trimmed by 1 base and V by 6 bases; bases with no gene match: 15. The CDR3 nucleotides are TGTGCCAGCAGGGGAGGGGCCGGTATGGCAGGGTCCTACGAGCAGTACTTC. This sequence encodes CASRGGAGMAGSYEQYF.

The sample holds many counts of this clonotype. This chain links TRBV7-2 with TRBJ1-3, with unresolved D. Trimming took 0 bases from V and 4 from J, leaving 10 bases between them. Germline assignment: CDR1 SGHTA and CDR2 FQGNSA. This CDR3 has 15 residues. The CDR3 nucleotides are TGTGCCAGCAGCTTAGCAGCGGGAGCAGGAAACACCATATATTTT. Translation gives CASSLAAGAGNTIYF.